Listed here are 14 T cell receptor beta chains from one sample, sequenced in a study of T cell repertoires in cytomegalovirus infection. TCRdb itself ran the reads through MiXCR, one entry per CDR3 protein. The sample contains approximately 500,000 distinct CDR3 sequences, approximately 15% of which appear only once. Sequenced material: CD8+ T cells from PBMCs. Receptors originate from a human donor in good health (CMV status not recorded). Some clones in this sample may be carry-over from other donors' samples.

This chain connects TRBV4-1 to TRBJ2-1; D remains unclear. V was trimmed by 1 base and J by 0 bases, leaving 13 bases between them. CDR1 and CDR2 from the germline V gene are MGHRA and YSYEKL. The CDR3 extends over 17 amino acids. CDR3 residues: CASSQVMPRGSYNEQFF. The CDR3, as DNA: TGCGCCAGCAGCCAAGTCATGCCGCGAGGCTCCTACAATGAGCAGTTCTTC.

Ten or more counts support this clonotype. The rearrangement uses TRBV11-1 and TRBJ2-3, with 9 bases matching TRBD1. Trimming cost V 3 bases and J 3 bases; bases outside gene matches: 4. The germline V gene has CDR1 SGHAT and CDR2 FQDESV (reference sequence). This CDR3 contains 15 residues. The CDR3 loop is CASSLTDRGTDTQYF. The CDR3 nucleotides read TGTGCCAGCAGCTTGACGGACAGGGGAACAGATACGCAGTATTTT. The variable domain in full, completed from reference TRBV11-1 and TRBJ2-3, reads EAEVAQSPRYKITEKSQAVAFWCDPISGHATLYWYRQILGQGPELLVQFQDESVVDDSQLPKDRFSAERLKGVDSTLKIQPAELGDSAMYLCASSLTDRGTDTQYFGPGTRLTVL.

This clonotype was counted a few times. At one end the junction does not follow the germline gene, possibly because of a read error. The chain joins TRBV7-9 to TRBJ1-2; 11 bases align to TRBD1. CDR1 is SEHNR, CDR2 FQNEAQ, per germline (reference sequence). The CDR3 covers 15 residues. CDR3 coding DNA: TGTGCCAGCACCTTAGGGACAGGGGGGGTCGGTGGCTACACCTTC. Protein: CASTLGTGGVGGYTF.

V gene TRBV19 combines with J gene TRBJ2-2, with 10 bases aligning to TRBD2. The J segment lost 1 base and the V segment lost 9 bases, leaving 2 bases of the junction unmatched. Germline CDR1 is LNHDA and CDR2 is SQIVND (reference sequence). The CDR3 has 14 residues. The chain's CDR3 is CASRTSGNTGELFF. CDR3 bases: TGTGCCAGCCGGACTAGCGGGAACACCGGGGAGCTGTTTTTT.

The chain links TRBV19 to TRBJ1-1, with 7 bases matching TRBD1. The junction had 6 bases not matched to a gene; V was cut back by 0 bases and J by 5 bases. The CDR3 contains 15 residues. Per the germline V gene, CDR1 is LNHDA and CDR2 is SQIVND (reference sequence). The CDR3 sequence: CASSIDRGVRTEAFF. Here the CDR3 DNA reads TGTGCCAGTAGTATAGACAGGGGGGTAAGGACTGAAGCTTTCTTT. The whole variable domain, filled in from reference TRBV19 and TRBJ1-1, reads DGGITQSPKYLFRKEGQNVTLSCEQNLNHDAMYWYRQDPGQGLRLIYYSQIVNDFQKGDIAEGYSVSREKKESFPLTVTSAQKNPTAFYLCASSIDRGVRTEAFFGQGTRLTVV.

J is TRBJ2-5 and V is TRBV4-1; 10 bases are shared with TRBD2. Per the germline V gene, CDR1 is MGHRA and CDR2 is YSYEKL. The CDR3 has 16 residues. V shed 0 bases, J shed 6 bases, and the junction held 7 bases outside the gene matches. CDR3 loop: CASSQDPSGGPQTQYF. As DNA, the CDR3 is TGCGCCAGCAGCCAAGATCCTAGCGGGGGCCCTCAGACCCAGTACTTC.

The genes are TRBV7-9 and TRBJ1-2, with no clear D. The CDR3 spans 13 residues. Deletions cut 1 base from V and 5 bases from J, with 8 bases between. Germline assignment: CDR1 SEHNR and CDR2 FQNEAQ (reference sequence). In DNA form, the CDR3 reads TGTGCCAGCAGCTTAGAGGTCCGGTATGGCTACACCTTC. Protein: CASSLEVRYGYTF.

This clonotype was observed a few times. V and J are TRBV20-1 and TRBJ2-1; D is ambiguous. CDR1 is DFQATT, CDR2 SNEGSKA, per germline (reference sequence). CDR3 size: 13 residues. V lost 1 base and J 7 bases, leaving 11 bases between the germline ends. The CDR3 DNA is TGCAGTGCTAGAGTTCCGACGGTGAATGAGCAGTTCTTC. Translated, it gives CSARVPTVNEQFF.

This clonotype has a handful of counts. This chain connects TRBV20-1 to TRBJ1-6; no clear D. The germline gives CDR1 DFQATT, CDR2 SNEGSKA (reference sequence). This CDR3 is 16 amino acids long. V was clipped by 5 bases and J by 0 bases, with 14 bases between them. The CDR3 sequence: CSAASSRSSYNSPLHF. CDR3 DNA: TGCAGTGCTGCGTCCTCCAGGAGCTCCTATAATTCACCCCTCCACTTT.

The CDR3 loop is CASKRGTFAEAFF. DNA for the CDR3: TGTGCCAGCAAAAGGGGGACCTTCGCTGAAGCTTTCTTT. The genes are TRBV5-4 and TRBJ1-1, with a weak D call TRBD1 (6 bases). The CDR3 runs to 13 residues. Trimming took 6 bases from V and 6 from J, leaving 15 bases between them. Germline V gives CDR1 SGHNT, CDR2 YYREEE (reference sequence).

The chain employs TRBV29-1 and TRBJ2-2; the match to TRBD1 covers 9 bases. This CDR3 is 14 amino acids long. Germline trimming cut 6 bases from V and 5 bases from J; bases unmatched to any gene: 7. Germline CDR1 and CDR2: SQVTM and ANQGSEA. This CDR3 reads CSVEWDRETGELFF. The CDR3 DNA follows: TGCAGCGTCGAATGGGACAGGGAGACCGGGGAGCTGTTTTTT.

The sample holds many counts of this clonotype. The chain couples TRBV27 to TRBJ2-5, with 7 bases aligning to TRBD1. Germline V gene data show CDR1 as MNHEY and CDR2 as SMNVEV (reference sequence). Unmatched junction bases numbered 14, after V lost 6 bases and J lost 4 bases. The CDR3 covers 16 residues. The CDR3 DNA follows: TGTGCCAGCAGCTCGGACCTCGGACAGGTTCGAGAGACCCAGTACTTC. As protein: CASSSDLGQVRETQYF.

CDR3 nucleotides: TGTGCCAGCAGTCCGTATTTGGGGGAGGGGCGTGATGAGCAGTTCTTC. It codes for CASSPYLGEGRDEQFF. The V call is TRBV28, the J call TRBJ2-1, with TRBD2 identical over 7 bases. Germline CDR1 reads MDHEN; CDR2 reads SYDVKM. The V gene end was trimmed by 5 bases and the J gene end by 8 bases; junction bases not matched to a gene: 15. The CDR3 is 16 residues long.

About this clonotype itself: Given a much more abundant clone one base away, this may be a read error. The chain couples TRBV28 to TRBJ1-4; D uncertain. In germline, CDR1 is MDHEN, CDR2 SYDVKM. The CDR3 loop spans 14 amino acids. The CDR3, as DNA: TGTGCCAGCAGTTTCAGGAGGGTGAGGGAAAGACTGTTTTTT. This translates into CASSFRRVRERLFF.